Each of the 10 T cell receptor beta chains below was sequenced from the same sample in a study of tumor-infiltrating lymphocytes in primary liver carcinoma. Total RNA and DNA came together from about 19-30 mg of bulk tissue without cell sorting. Total RNA (approximately 500 ng) served as template for TCR beta cDNA synthesis primed by a constant-region primer. TCR beta libraries came from three nested multiplex PCR rounds using slightly modified ARM-PCR. A C-beta reverse primer and TRBV1-TRBV30 forward primers served in each of the first two PCR rounds, at approximately 10 cycles apiece. Via MiXCR, TCRdb re-called the multiplex PCR reads, giving one row per CDR3 protein. This table has about 120,000 distinct CDR3 sequences, about 59% appearing once. The sample consisted of liver tumor tissue from sampling region 1. Specified subset: tumor region T1, superior pole. These receptors were obtained from a woman aged 55-69 years with primary liver carcinoma and hepatitis B virus infection.

This chain links TRBV20-1 with TRBJ2-5; possible D gene TRBD2, 5 bases. Trimming stripped 1 base from V and 8 bases from J, with 11 bases between. This CDR3 contains 12 residues. Per germline, CDR1 DFQATT and CDR2 SNEGSKA (reference sequence). This chain's CDR3 is CSARVDLGTQYF. CDR3 sequence (DNA): TGCAGTGCTAGAGTGGACTTAGGAACCCAGTACTTC.

Comment on this clonotype: One base away lies a much larger clone, so this may be a sequencing read error. V is TRBV7-9 and J is TRBJ2-2; 7 positions agree with TRBD2. This CDR3 is 15 amino acids long. Germline CDR1 SEHNR, CDR2 FQNEAQ (reference sequence). CDR3 nucleotide sequence: TGTGTCAGCAGCTTAGGACTAGCGAACACCGGGGAGCTGTTTTTT. It encodes CVSSLGLANTGELFF.

Many counts were recorded for this clonotype. The chain couples TRBV6-5 to TRBJ1-6, with no clear D. Germline V gives CDR1 MNHEY, CDR2 SVGAGI. V was cut by 6 bases and J by 12 bases, with 27 bases left in between. The CDR3 extends over 17 amino acids. The CDR3 coding sequence is TGTGCCAGCAGCCAGAGTGTGGGCGTTGGGGATAATCGACCCCTCCACTTT. It encodes CASSQSVGVGDNRPLHF.

This clonotype was seen ten or more times. The V gene is TRBV11-2, the J gene TRBJ1-1, with unresolved D. The CDR3 extends over 13 amino acids. Between the trimmed V and J ends, which lost 2 bases and 1 base, there was a span of 5 bases. The germline V gene encodes CDR1 SGHAT and CDR2 FQNNGV. For the CDR3, the DNA is TGTGCCAGCAGCTTATCGGGGAACACTGAAGCTTTCTTT. Amino acids: CASSLSGNTEAFF.

As for this clonotype: This sequence may be a read error, since a much larger clone differs from it by one base. This chain joins TRBV6-5 and TRBJ1-6, with D unclear. Germline V gene sequence: CDR1 MNHEY, CDR2 SVGAGI. The CDR3 covers 14 residues. The CDR3 here is CATTPGGYNSPLLF. Here the CDR3 DNA reads TGTGCCACCACCCCAGGTGGATATAATTCACCCCTCCTCTTT.

On this clonotype: A much more abundant neighbour one base away suggests this may be a read error. The chain employs TRBV6-5 and TRBJ2-2, with TRBD1 matching 9 bases. Germline trimming cut 7 bases from V and 1 base from J; bases unmatched to any gene: 7. This CDR3 comprises 16 residues. Germline values: CDR1 MNHEY, CDR2 SVGAGI. This CDR3 reads CASIGRGQGNTGELFF. CDR3 nucleotides: TGTGCCAGCATTGGCCGGGGACAGGGGAACACCGGGGAGCTGTTTTTT.

For this clonotype: The CDR3 does not close with the conserved phenylalanine or tryptophan, likely indicating a read error. The chain has TRBV11-2 and TRBJ2-2, with TRBD2 matching over 13 bases. V lost 6 bases to trimming and J lost 8 bases; unmatched junction nucleotides: 9. The CDR3 covers 16 residues. The germline V gene encodes CDR1 SGHAT and CDR2 FQNNGV. CDR3 loop: CASSFRLAGGVGELFL. CDR3 DNA sequence: TGTGCCAGCAGTTTCCGACTAGCGGGAGGTGTGGGGGAGCTGTTTTTA.

The chain links TRBV30 to TRBJ2-7; TRBD2 aligns across 9 bases. V lost 3 bases to trimming and J lost 2 bases; unmatched junction nucleotides: 5. Looked up from germline, CDR1 is GTSNPN and CDR2 is SVGIG (reference sequence). The CDR3 length is 14 residues. In DNA form, the CDR3 reads TGTGCCTGGAGACGGACTAGCGTCGCCTACGAGCAGTACTTC. This codes for CAWRRTSVAYEQYF.

At least ten counts were recorded for this clonotype. The rearrangement links TRBV12-3 or TRBV12-4 to TRBJ2-6; D could derive from TRBD1 or TRBD2 (5 bases each). This CDR3 has 15 residues. V gave up 5 bases and J gave up 1 base, with 9 bases separating them. Written as DNA, the CDR3 is TGTGCCAGCAGTGCGAGGGGTTCTGGGGCCAACGTCCTGACTTTC. Its protein product is CASSARGSGANVLTF.

This clonotype showed up just a few times. CDR3 bases: TGTGCCAGCATCCAAGCGGGAGGTTCAGATACGCAGTATTTT. It specifies CASIQAGGSDTQYF. This chain joins TRBV6-6 and TRBJ2-3, with 9 bases that match TRBD2. The germline V gene encodes CDR1 MNHNY and CDR2 SVGAGI (reference sequence). The CDR3 extends over 14 amino acids. V lost 7 bases to trimming and J lost 4 bases; unmatched junction nucleotides: 6.